The 15 T cell receptor beta chains below all came from one sample that was sequenced in a study of T-cell reconstitution after alpha-beta-depleted transplantation in children. As it was prepared, the TCRbeta library received unique molecular identifiers. TCRdb analysed the PCR reads with MiXCR anew, one entry per CDR3 protein. The sample shows about 830,000 distinct CDR3 sequences, roughly 16% of them seen only once. The source was PBMCs, mostly from graft donor cells, collected 360 days after TCRalphabeta/CD19-depleted stem cell transplant. The receptors come from a male patient aged 10 to 17 who had a stem cell transplant for acute lymphoblastic leukemia, so the T cells may come from the graft donor.

The genes are TRBV15 and TRBJ2-1, with D hard to call. The CDR3 extends over 12 amino acids. Between the trimmed V and J ends, which lost 3 bases and 7 bases, there was a span of 7 bases. The germline gives CDR1 LNHNV, CDR2 YYDKDF (reference sequence). DNA for the CDR3: TGTGCCACCAGCAGCTGGCGGAATGAGCAGTTCTTC. This sequence encodes CATSSWRNEQFF.

The chain employs TRBV20-1 and TRBJ2-1; D possibly corresponds to TRBD2 (6 bases). The V end lost 1 base, the J end lost 2 bases, and 9 bases lay between the germline ends. The CDR3 loop spans 14 amino acids. Germline V gene lookup returns CDR1 DFQATT and CDR2 SNEGSKA (reference sequence). CDR3 sequence (DNA): TGCAGTGCTAGAGGGGGAGGCCCCTACAATGAGCAGTTCTTC. The encoded protein is CSARGGGPYNEQFF.

The gene calls are TRBV4-1 and TRBJ2-2, with 7 bases that match TRBD1. This CDR3 has 15 residues. Germline CDR1 and CDR2: MGHRA and YSYEKL. V was clipped by 2 bases and J by 7 bases; unmatched bases: 7. The CDR3, as DNA: TGCGCCAGCAGCCAAAGACAGGGTAATAACGGGGAGCTGTTTTTT. This translates into CASSQRQGNNGELFF.

There are many counts of this clonotype. J is TRBJ1-6 and V is TRBV6-1; 10 positions match TRBD1. J lost 8 bases, V lost 6 bases, and 7 bases had no gene match. The CDR3 sequence is 15 residues long. Germline assignment: CDR1 MNHNS and CDR2 SASEGT. The CDR3 DNA is TGTGCCAGCAGAGCGACAGGGGGCTTAGATTCACCCCTCCACTTT. The encoded protein is CASRATGGLDSPLHF.

This clonotype was seen only a few times. The rearrangement joins TRBV2 to TRBJ2-1, with TRBD2 matching over 13 bases. The CDR3 runs to 17 residues. With V trimmed by 7 bases and J by 3 bases, 9 bases remained unmatched. Germline loops: CDR1 SNHLY, CDR2 FYNNEI. The CDR3 DNA reads TGTGCCAGCACCGACCTACGGACTAGCGGGAGCTACAATGAGCAGTTCTTC. Translation gives CASTDLRTSGSYNEQFF. The full variable domain, completed using reference TRBV2 and TRBJ2-1, is EPEVTQTPSHQVTQMGQEVILRCVPISNHLYFYWYRQILGQKVEFLVSFYNNEISEKSEIFDDQFSVERPDGSNFTLKIRSTKLEDSAMYFCASTDLRTSGSYNEQFFGPGTRLTVL.

This clonotype has ten or more counts. The chain has TRBV12-3 or TRBV12-4 and TRBJ2-2, with unresolved D. The CDR3 runs to 12 residues. Trimming cost V 3 bases and J 8 bases, with 7 bases left between them. CDR3 amino acids: CASSFLAGELFF. CDR3 nucleotides: TGTGCCAGCAGTTTTCTGGCGGGGGAGCTGTTTTTT.

Turning to this clonotype: One base away lies a much larger clone, so this may be a sequencing read error. This chain uses TRBV11-2 with TRBJ2-2, with TRBD1 matching 9 bases. This CDR3 contains 15 residues. Germline V lookup: CDR1 SGHAT, CDR2 FQNNGV. DNA for the CDR3: TGTGCCAGCACCTTAGTTTGGACAGGGGTCGGGGAGCTGTTTTTT. It is translated as CASTLVWTGVGELFF.

J is TRBJ2-3 and V is TRBV29-1, with 11 bases matching TRBD2. The CDR3 is 19 residues long. V gave up 6 bases and J gave up 1 base; unmatched junction bases: 18. In germline, CDR1 is SQVTM, CDR2 ANQGSEA. This CDR3 is CSVGGGGLAGGKGTDTQYF. CDR3 DNA sequence: TGCAGCGTCGGGGGGGGAGGACTAGCGGGTGGAAAAGGCACAGATACGCAGTATTTT.

This clonotype was counted between two and nine times. This rearrangement joins TRBV2 to TRBJ2-3, with unresolved D. The ends were cut back, 3 bases at V and 0 bases at J, with 7 bases in the middle. The CDR3 has 14 amino acids. The germline V gene has CDR1 SNHLY and CDR2 FYNNEI. CDR3 bases: TGTGCCAGCAGTGATTGGCGTAGCACAGATACGCAGTATTTT. Amino acids: CASSDWRSTDTQYF.

In DNA form, the CDR3 reads TGTGCCAGCAGCCGGCAGGGAGGGGGATACAATGAGCAGTTCTTC. It is translated as CASSRQGGGYNEQFF. V and J are TRBV25-1 and TRBJ2-1; TRBD2 is a possible D gene (7 bases). Trimming removed 6 bases from V and 4 bases from J, with 16 bases in between. The length of the CDR3 is 15 residues. Germline V gives CDR1 MGHDK, CDR2 SYGVNS.

This clonotype occurred a few times. This chain links TRBV6-6 with TRBJ1-1; 8 bases are a match to TRBD1. Germline V gene sequence: CDR1 MNHNY, CDR2 SVGAGI (reference sequence). CDR3 length equals 18 residues. Trimming at V came to 5 bases and at J to 12 bases, leaving 26 bases not matched to a gene. CDR3 sequence (DNA): TGTGCCAGCAGTACCCCCGGGACAGGTTTTAACTCCATTACAGCGACTTTCTTT. Translation gives CASSTPGTGFNSITATFF.

This clonotype was seen repeatedly, ten times or more. The CDR3, as DNA: TGTGCCAGCAGAACAGGCTCCAATCAGCCCCAGCATTTT. Residues: CASRTGSNQPQHF. The chain uses TRBV27 and TRBJ1-5, with a weak D call TRBD1 (5 bases). V was pared by 6 bases and J by 3 bases, with 9 bases between. This CDR3 is 13 amino acids long. In germline, CDR1 is MNHEY, CDR2 SMNVEV (reference sequence).

As regards this clonotype: This may come from a read error, since a much larger clone is one base off. This chain links TRBV5-1 with TRBJ2-1, with D unclear. This CDR3 spans 12 amino acids. Germline CDR1 is SGHRS and CDR2 is YFSETQ. The V and J ends lost 2 bases and 11 bases respectively, with 11 bases between them. The CDR3 loop reads CASSLRWGKQFF. DNA of the CDR3: TGCGCCAGCAGCTTACGTTGGGGTAAGCAGTTCTTC.

This clonotype was seen more than once but under ten times. The rearrangement joins TRBV20-1 to TRBJ1-2; D is perhaps TRBD1 (5 bases). V shed 5 bases and J shed 3 bases, with 13 bases lying between them. CDR1 is DFQATT, CDR2 SNEGSKA, per germline (reference sequence). This CDR3 is built from 13 residues. This chain's CDR3 is CSADSGFDYGYTF. DNA of the CDR3: TGCAGTGCTGACAGTGGGTTCGACTATGGCTACACCTTC.

The DNA of the CDR3 is TGCAGCGTTGAGAGGCGCGGGAGGTTCTCCTACGAGCAGTACTTC. Translating gives CSVERRGRFSYEQYF. The gene calls are TRBV29-1 and TRBJ2-7; 8 nucleotides line up with TRBD2. Germline CDR1 and CDR2: SQVTM and ANQGSEA. The ends lost 3 bases at V and 0 bases at J; junction bases unmatched: 7. CDR3 size: 15 residues.